This T cell receptor beta chain was identified during a study of blood T cell repertoires in COVID-19. In the study overall: COVID-19 samples, acute and convalescent, were from the United States, Italy and Spain. T cells, B-cell-depleted T cells, or PBMCs provided the cDNA or gDNA that served as material.

Sequencing was performed with immunoSEQ multiplex PCR; in TCRdb, only in-frame clones are kept and a portion is missing. The sample holds 250,000 or so clones, approximately 88% seen once. Exposed volunteers were people who met a COVID-19 case within 2 weeks before study entry. The sample holds a few counts of this clone. V trimming: 0 bases; J trimming: 4 bases; junction bases outside the gene matches: 20. This CDR3 has 19 residues. CDR1 GTSNPN and CDR2 SVGIG come from the germline V gene (reference sequence). The source is a woman aged 40 to 50 who had been exposed to COVID-19. This chain joins TRBV30 and TRBJ2-5, with 7 bases matching TRBD1. The sample taken for sequencing was PBMCs or T cells enriched from blood (not recorded which). CDR3 coding DNA: TGTGCCTGGAGTGTATACGGGCCGACAGGGAAAATTGACGGAGAGACCCAGTACTTC. This codes for CAWSVYGPTGKIDGETQYF.